This T cell receptor (beta chain) was identified in a study of blood T cell repertoires in COVID-19. Study overall: For recovered donors of Cohort 3, there were two negative PCRs, clearance, or symptom resolution. PBMCs, B-cell-depleted T cells, or T cells were the source of the cDNA or gDNA that made up the material.

The repertoire was sequenced with immunoSEQ multiplex PCR; TCRdb's copy has only in-frame clones and lacks some. The sample comprises some 330,000 clones, around 87% of which are singletons, and about 1.9% rests with the top ten. This CDR3 region has 15 residues. Germline-derived CDR1 and CDR2 are MNHEY and SVGAGI. V dropped 3 bases and J dropped 4; count of bases not matched to a gene: 4. All enrollees were about 18 to 95 years old and from about two dozen US areas. Cohorts were assigned according to the clinical history that participants reported. A remark on this clone: In the same sample, other DNA sequences code for this CDR3.

The chain combines TRBV6-5 with TRBJ1-5, with TRBD1 matching over 9 bases. Material for sequencing was PBMCs or T cells enriched from blood (not recorded which). This receptor was identified in a man aged 35-49 years in a cohort exposed to, infected with or recovered from COVID-19 (not recorded which). The CDR3 region has the DNA TGTGCCAGCAGTTATTCGGGACAGGGTAATCAGCCCCAGCATTTT. Amino acids: CASSYSGQGNQPQHF.